The clone carrying this TCR beta chain came up many times. What it binds is unknown. Assay: immunoSEQ multiplex PCR; the TCRdb copy retains only in-frame clones and omits some. The sample holds 290,000 or so clones, more than 75% seen once. This specimen comes from a study of Ad26.COV2.S vaccination and SARS-CoV-2 variants. Study background: Donor got 5x10^10 or 1x10^11 viral particles of Ad26.COV2.S.

Germline V gene lookup returns CDR1 SEHNR and CDR2 FQNEAQ (reference sequence). Trimming pared 7 bases from V and 1 base from J, leaving 13 bases between. CDR3 length: 14 residues. The treatment is: roughly 19 received Ad26.COV2.S at low or high dose, single or two shots; several received placebo; per-sample allocation not given. The samples date from day 63 after the first vaccine or placebo injection. Study outcomes and limitations: After vaccination, reports described spike-specific CD8+ and CD4+ T cell responses as showing substantial breadth.

This sequence was found in a person aged 18-60 years who received the Ad26.COV2.S COVID-19 vaccine or a placebo. V usage is TRBV7-9 and J usage is TRBJ1-1, with D perhaps TRBD1 (5 bases). Material: peripheral blood, obtained in a trial of Ad26.COV2.S vaccine versus placebo. The chain's CDR3 is CASTRGGTNTEAFF. Here the CDR3 DNA reads TGTGCCAGCACCCGGGGCGGGACGAACACTGAAGCTTTCTTT.